This TCR beta chain came from a study of shared clonotypes between healthy human individuals. Across the whole study: CD4 naive and memory got three plates each, CD8 naive two, CD8 memory one. Regarding the study as a whole: The study found lower generation probabilities in non-shared clonotypes than in those shared by all four donors. Despite large depth, rarefaction showed incomplete sorted-subset sequencing. Larger estimated richness was generally recorded for naive subsets relative to memory subsets.

CD45RO-negative, CCR7-selected cells formed the naive CD8 fraction, which excluded terminally differentiated effector memory CD45RA+ cells. The protocol was immunoSEQ multiplex PCR, while the TCRdb copy is restricted to in-frame clones and leaves out a portion. This table holds fewer than 1 million clones, around 96% found once. On this clone: The antigen remains unidentified.

This TCR came from a man aged 25-45 years in good health. Specimen: naive CD8+ T cells sorted from blood.

CDR3 loop: CASSQRDSTVIGNQPQHF. CDR3 nucleotide sequence: TGCGCCAGCAGCCAACGGGACAGTACCGTGATCGGCAATCAGCCCCAGCATTTT. The V gene is TRBV4-1, the J gene TRBJ1-5; TRBD1 matches at 7 bases. V shed 2 bases and J 2 bases; nucleotides not matched to a gene: 12. CDR1 is MGHRA and CDR2 is YSYEKL in the germline V gene. The CDR3 runs to 18 residues.